One and the same sample provided the 17 T cell receptor beta chains below, sequenced in a study of cytotoxic CD8 clonotypes in ibrutinib-treated CLL. Clones were read by immunoSEQ multiplex PCR, and TCRdb kept only the in-frame ones, dropping some. The sample gives approximately 60,000 clones, roughly 49% of which show up once; approximately 24% is in the top ten. The sample consisted of PBMCs, taken at disease progression, from a patient treated with ibrutinib. The receptors shown here come from a human donor with chronic lymphocytic leukemia.

The chain carries TRBV19 and TRBJ1-2, with no clear D. Germline loops: CDR1 LNHDA, CDR2 SQIVND (reference sequence). V lost 8 bases and J 1 base, leaving 14 bases between the germline ends. This CDR3 comprises 14 residues. The CDR3 nucleotides read TGTGCCAGTGTCCCATCGACTGATAACTATGGCTACACCTTC. Its protein is CASVPSTDNYGYTF. Combining the CDR3 with reference TRBV19 and TRBJ1-2 gives the whole variable domain DGGITQSPKYLFRKEGQNVTLSCEQNLNHDAMYWYRQDPGQGLRLIYYSQIVNDFQKGDIAEGYSVSREKKESFPLTVTSAQKNPTAFYLCASVPSTDNYGYTFGSGTRLTVV.

V usage is TRBV5-6 and J usage is TRBJ1-4; 11 nucleotides line up with TRBD1. V lost 6 bases to trimming and J lost 10 bases; unmatched junction nucleotides: 5. The CDR3 runs 13 residues. Per germline, CDR1 SGHDT and CDR2 YYEEEE. The CDR3, as DNA: TGTGCCAGCACACGGACAGGGGGCGGAAAACTGTTTTTT. Translation: CASTRTGGGKLFF.

The V call is TRBV1, the J call TRBJ2-2; TRBD2 is the table's D call and was not checked against the DNA. TRBV1 corresponds to a pseudogene. The CDR3 has 14 amino acids. CDR3 DNA: TGCACCAGCAGCCGGGGAGACAACACCGGGGAGCTGTTTTTT. Protein sequence: CTSSRGDNTGELFF.

V and J are TRBV4-3 and TRBJ1-2; 8 nucleotides align to TRBD1. Looked up from germline, CDR1 is LGHNA and CDR2 is YSLEER. The J segment lost 3 bases and the V segment lost 3 bases, leaving 9 bases of the junction unmatched. CDR3 length: 16 residues. The DNA for the CDR3 is TGCGCCAGCAGCCACGGGACAGGAGCGCGGGACTATGGCTACACCTTC. Translation: CASSHGTGARDYGYTF.

The CDR3, as DNA: TGTGCCAGCAGTCGGGACCGACCCGATAATTCACCCCTCCACTTT. It translates to CASSRDRPDNSPLHF. The chain carries TRBV25-1 and TRBJ1-6, with D tentatively TRBD1 (5 bases). The CDR3 covers 15 residues. Germline V gives CDR1 MGHDK, CDR2 SYGVNS. Trimming removed 5 bases at V and 5 bases at J, with 13 bases between.

The V call is TRBV5-6, the J call TRBJ1-1; 7 positions agree with TRBD1. The CDR3 runs to 15 residues. Trimming cost V 1 base and J 11 bases; bases outside gene matches: 14. Germline V gives CDR1 SGHDT, CDR2 YYEEEE. The CDR3 sequence is CASSLTGTASGDAFF. The CDR3 bases are TGTGCCAGCAGCTTGACCGGGACAGCCAGCGGTGACGCTTTCTTT. Combining the CDR3 with reference TRBV5-6 and TRBJ1-1 gives the whole variable domain DAGVTQSPTHLIKTRGQQVTLRCSPKSGHDTVSWYQQALGQGPQFIFQYYEEEERQRGNFPDRFSGHQFPNYSSELNVNALLLGDSALYLCASSLTGTASGDAFFGQGTRLTVV.

The chain links TRBV11-2 to TRBJ1-5; possibly TRBD1 for D (6 bases). CDR1 is SGHAT, CDR2 FQNNGV, per germline. The CDR3 covers 15 residues. Trimming shortened V by 2 bases and J by 1 base, and 9 bases separated the two germline ends. The CDR3 loop reads CASSLTGASNQPQHF. In DNA, the CDR3 is TGTGCCAGCAGCTTAACGGGGGCAAGCAATCAGCCCCAGCATTTT.

The rearrangement uses TRBV28 and TRBJ1-6; D gene unclear. The CDR3 runs to 13 residues. Germline CDR1 and CDR2: MDHEN and SYDVKM. Deletions cut 6 bases from V and 9 bases from J, with 12 bases between. The CDR3: CASSRGVGSPLHF. The CDR3 DNA follows: TGTGCCAGCAGCCGCGGAGTGGGTTCACCCCTCCACTTT.

This clone was counted many times. CDR3 sequence reads: CASSLGPSGRASYNEQFF. CDR3 nucleotide sequence: TGTGCCAGCAGCTTAGGGCCTAGCGGGAGGGCCTCCTACAATGAGCAGTTCTTC. The chain links TRBV7-2 to TRBJ2-1, with 12 bases matching TRBD2. Trimming at V came to 1 base and at J to 0 bases, leaving 4 bases not matched to a gene. Germline V lookup: CDR1 SGHTA, CDR2 FQGNSA. The CDR3 is 18 amino acids.

The chain has TRBV29-1 and TRBJ1-5; a possible D gene is TRBD1 (5 bases). The CDR3 consists of 13 residues. V was cut by 4 bases and J by 4 bases, with 11 bases left in between. Looked up from germline, CDR1 is SQVTM and CDR2 is ANQGSEA. Here the CDR3 DNA reads TGCAGCGTTGTATCAGGGATGAATCAGCCCCAGCATTTT. Translation gives CSVVSGMNQPQHF.

This clone occurred a few times. The rearrangement links TRBV27 to TRBJ2-1, with TRBD2 matching over 11 bases. J lost 3 bases, V lost 5 bases, and 6 bases had no gene match. This CDR3 region has 16 residues. From germline, CDR1 is MNHEY and CDR2 SMNVEV (reference sequence). The DNA of the CDR3 is TGTGCCAGCAGTCCCGGGACTAGCGGACGCTACAATGAGCAGTTCTTC. Protein sequence: CASSPGTSGRYNEQFF.

The rearrangement joins TRBV19 to TRBJ2-1; no definite D call. CDR3 length equals 12 residues. The germline V and J ends were trimmed by 1 base and 4 bases, with 2 bases remaining between them. Germline V gene data show CDR1 as LNHDA and CDR2 as SQIVND (reference sequence). CDR3 sequence: CASSIGYNEQFF. CDR3 coding DNA: TGTGCCAGTAGTATAGGGTACAATGAGCAGTTCTTC.

The chain couples TRBV5-1 to TRBJ2-3; 9 bases align to TRBD1. This CDR3 has 17 amino acids. The junction had 9 bases not matched to a gene; V was cut back by 4 bases and J by 0 bases. From germline, CDR1 is SGHRS and CDR2 YFSETQ. CDR3 DNA: TGCGCCAGCAGCAGATTGGGGACAGGGCCTAGCACAGATACGCAGTATTTT. Protein sequence: CASSRLGTGPSTDTQYF.

The chain uses TRBV6-5 and TRBJ1-1; no clear D gene. V lost 2 bases, J lost 0 bases, and 13 bases lay in between. In germline, CDR1 is MNHEY, CDR2 SVGAGI. CDR3 size: 16 residues. CDR3 DNA: TGTGCCAGCAGTTACGTGACATACTACATGAACACTGAAGCTTTCTTT. As protein: CASSYVTYYMNTEAFF.

This clone came up many times. The chain joins TRBV11-3 to TRBJ2-1, with 9 nucleotides matching TRBD2. The CDR3 is 15 amino acids. The V segment lost 3 bases and the J segment 3 bases; nucleotides outside the gene matches: 3. CDR1 is SGHNT, CDR2 YENEEA, per germline. Written as DNA, the CDR3 is TGTGCCAGCAGCTTGTCGACTAGCGGCTACAATGAGCAGTTCTTC. It codes for CASSLSTSGYNEQFF.

This clone was counted a few times. This chain uses TRBV7-9 with TRBJ1-4, with D unresolved. Germline loops: CDR1 SEHNR, CDR2 FQNEAQ (reference sequence). Trimming stripped 1 base from V and 3 bases from J, with 12 bases between. The CDR3 totals 16 residues. CDR3: CASSLGRSTANEKLFF. CDR3 coding DNA: TGTGCCAGCAGCTTAGGCAGGTCTACAGCTAATGAAAAACTGTTTTTT.

The chain is built from TRBV7-9 and TRBJ2-1, with a tentative D call TRBD2 (6 bases). The CDR3 is made up of 17 amino acids. Germline CDR1 and CDR2: SEHNR and FQNEAQ (reference sequence). Trimming took off 5 bases at V and 0 bases at J, with 17 bases between the two ends. DNA for the CDR3: TGTGCCAGCAGCAAGAAAATTAGCGGCGCCTCCTACAATGAGCAGTTCTTC. Amino acid sequence: CASSKKISGASYNEQFF.